The 28 T cell receptor beta chains presented below share a single source sample, sequenced in a study of OX40 agonist ivuxolimab in advanced cancers. Produced via immunoSEQ multiplex PCR; TCRdb's table is partial and in-frame only. Of 90,000 to 100,000 clones listed, about 90% are singletons. The sequenced sample was CD4+ or CD8+ T cells sorted from blood, obtained in a trial of the OX40 agonist ivuxolimab. The source of these receptors is an adult with an advanced solid tumor such as melanoma, head and neck, liver or kidney cancer.

The chain carries TRBV28 and TRBJ2-7; 7 nucleotides match TRBD1. The V gene end was trimmed by 2 bases and the J gene end by 6 bases; junction bases not matched to a gene: 7. The CDR3 is made up of 14 amino acids. The V gene's germline CDR1 is MDHEN and CDR2 SYDVKM. The CDR3 DNA reads as TGTGCCAGCAGTTTAACAGGGGCTCTACGCGAGCAGTACTTC. Amino acids: CASSLTGALREQYF. The complete variable domain, with remaining parts taken from reference TRBV28 and TRBJ2-7, reads DVKVTQSSRYLVKRTGEKVFLECVQDMDHENMFWYRQDPGLGLRLIYFSYDVKMKEKGDIPEGYSVSREKKERFSLILESASTNQTSMYLCASSLTGALREQYFGPGTRLTVT.

This chain links TRBV20-1 with TRBJ2-3, with D uncertain. The V end was cut by 1 base, the J end by 6 bases, with 5 bases between. Germline CDR1 is DFQATT and CDR2 is SNEGSKA (reference sequence). The CDR3 is 11 residues long. The CDR3 reads CSARVPDTQYF. The CDR3, as DNA: TGCAGTGCTAGAGTTCCCGATACGCAGTATTTT.

The chain carries TRBV7-2 and TRBJ1-2; no definite D call. The CDR3 extends over 11 amino acids. V was clipped by 5 bases and J by 6 bases, with 7 bases between them. The germline V gene has CDR1 SGHTA and CDR2 FQGNSA. Written as DNA, the CDR3 is TGTGCCAGCAGCCCACTGGATGGCTACACCTTC. The encoded protein is CASSPLDGYTF. The whole variable domain, filled in from reference TRBV7-2 and TRBJ1-2, reads GAGVSQSPSNKVTEKGKDVELRCDPISGHTALYWYRQSLGQGLEFLIYFQGNSAPDKSGLPSDRFSAERTGGSVSTLTIQRTQQEDSAVYLCASSPLDGYTFGSGTRLTVV.

The rearrangement links TRBV28 to TRBJ1-6, with D tentatively TRBD1 (5 bases). Looked up from germline, CDR1 is MDHEN and CDR2 is SYDVKM. Trimming removed 6 bases at V and 7 bases at J, with 16 bases between. This CDR3 has 15 residues. This CDR3 is CASSPPPGVNSPLHF. CDR3 DNA sequence: TGTGCCAGCAGCCCCCCACCGGGGGTCAATTCACCCCTCCACTTT.

This chain links TRBV7-6 with TRBJ1-2, with TRBD1 matching 11 bases. V lost 2 bases to trimming and J lost 7 bases; unmatched junction nucleotides: 9. Per germline, CDR1 SGHVS and CDR2 FNYEAQ. The CDR3 extends over 16 amino acids. The CDR3 loop is CASSLLSGTGGGGYTF. DNA of the CDR3: TGTGCCAGCAGCTTACTCTCCGGGACAGGGGGTGGTGGCTACACCTTC.

V and J are TRBV9 and TRBJ2-2; TRBD2 might be the D (5 bases). Germline values: CDR1 SGDLS, CDR2 YYNGEE. V shed 0 bases and J shed 3 bases, with 9 bases lying between them. CDR3 size: 15 residues. Here the CDR3 reads CASSVAGIDTGELFF. CDR3 coding DNA: TGTGCCAGCAGCGTAGCCGGGATTGACACCGGGGAGCTGTTTTTT.

The chain carries TRBV4-3 and TRBJ2-4; TRBD2 agrees at 8 bases. The V gene end was trimmed by 0 bases and the J gene end by 9 bases; junction bases not matched to a gene: 7. CDR1 and CDR2 (germline): LGHNA, YSLEER. This CDR3 spans 15 amino acids. In DNA form, the CDR3 reads TGCGCCAGCAGCCAAGAGACACGGGGGGGTGGCATTCAGTACTTC. Residues: CASSQETRGGGIQYF.

This sequence joins TRBV11-1 and TRBJ2-3; D unclear. In germline, CDR1 is SGHAT, CDR2 FQDESV (reference sequence). This CDR3 has 13 residues. V gave up 2 bases and J gave up 6 bases, with 9 bases separating them. The CDR3 region has the DNA TGTGCCAGCAGCTTATCAGACTTGGATACGCAGTATTTT. The encoded protein is CASSLSDLDTQYF.

This clone was observed a single time. The J gene is TRBJ1-5, the V gene TRBV21-1. TRBV21-1 is reported as a pseudogene. This CDR3 spans 9 amino acids. Written as DNA, the CDR3 is TGTGCCAGGGACCAGCCCCAGCATTTT. Translating it yields CARDQPQHF.

The V call is TRBV2, the J call TRBJ1-1, with D tentatively TRBD1 (6 bases). Looked up from germline, CDR1 is SNHLY and CDR2 is FYNNEI. The CDR3 covers 14 residues. Deletions cut 4 bases from V and 2 bases from J, with 11 bases between. The CDR3 sequence: CASSAQGINTEAFF. CDR3 DNA sequence: TGTGCCAGCAGTGCACAGGGCATAAACACTGAAGCTTTCTTT.

This rearrangement joins TRBV7-2 to TRBJ1-1; 7 bases are shared with TRBD1. V lost 5 bases, J lost 4 bases, and 10 bases stayed unmatched. Germline assignment: CDR1 SGHTA and CDR2 FQGNSA. CDR3 length equals 15 residues. The CDR3: CASSPRQGLGTEAFF. The CDR3, as DNA: TGTGCCAGCAGCCCCCGACAGGGTCTCGGCACTGAAGCTTTCTTT.

The chain has TRBV6-5 and TRBJ1-2, with D maybe TRBD1 (5 bases). The CDR3 covers 13 residues. Looked up from germline, CDR1 is MNHEY and CDR2 is SVGAGI. Trimming cost V 8 bases and J 4 bases, with 14 bases left between them. In nucleotides, the CDR3 is TGTGCCAGCCGAATTTCAGGGCTCTATGGCTACACCTTC. Translation: CASRISGLYGYTF.

The V and J genes are TRBV4-3 and TRBJ2-7; TRBD1 agrees at 7 bases. The germline V gene has CDR1 LGHNA and CDR2 YSLEER. The CDR3 is 13 amino acids. J gave up 5 bases and V 3 bases, and 4 bases lay outside the gene matches. The CDR3: CASSHNRGHEQYF. As DNA, the CDR3 is TGCGCCAGCAGCCACAACAGGGGCCACGAGCAGTACTTC.

This clone appeared a single time. Other DNA sequences within the sample encode an identical CDR3. The chain has TRBV30 and TRBJ1-4; tentatively, D is TRBD1 (6 bases). Trimming stripped 4 bases from V and 8 bases from J, with 17 bases between. The CDR3 runs 14 residues. Germline-derived CDR1 and CDR2 are GTSNPN and SVGIG (reference sequence). CDR3 protein: CAWNGGGLGEKLFF. For the CDR3, the DNA is TGTGCCTGGAATGGAGGGGGTCTAGGGGAAAAACTGTTTTTT.

The rearrangement uses TRBV27 and TRBJ1-2; TRBD1 agrees at 7 bases. CDR1 and CDR2 (germline): MNHEY, SMNVEV (reference sequence). CDR3 length: 14 residues. V dropped 6 bases and J dropped 8; count of bases not matched to a gene: 12. CDR3 protein: CASRPHDRDRGYTF. CDR3 sequence (DNA): TGTGCCAGCAGACCACATGACCGGGACAGAGGCTACACCTTC.

The chain is built from TRBV7-3 and TRBJ2-1, with 8 bases fitting TRBD2. The junction had 5 bases not matched to a gene; V was cut back by 5 bases and J by 2 bases. This CDR3 region has 15 residues. Germline values: CDR1 SGHTA, CDR2 FQGTGA. The CDR3 spells CASSPAGGAYNEQFF. CDR3 nucleotide sequence: TGTGCCAGCAGCCCGGCGGGGGGCGCCTACAATGAGCAGTTCTTC.

The rearrangement links TRBV13 to TRBJ1-1, with D unclear. Trimming left V 4 bases short and J 5 bases short, with 14 bases between. The length of the CDR3 is 14 residues. Germline assignment: CDR1 PRHDT and CDR2 FYEKMQ (reference sequence). Here the CDR3 reads CASSSPTRETEAFF. The CDR3 DNA sequence: TGTGCCAGCAGCTCGCCGACGAGGGAGACTGAAGCTTTCTTT. Based on the CDR3 plus reference TRBV13 and TRBJ1-1, the full variable domain is AAGVIQSPRHLIKEKRETATLKCYPIPRHDTVYWYQQGPGQDPQFLISFYEKMQSDKGSIPDRFSAQQFSDYHSELNMSSLELGDSALYFCASSSPTRETEAFFGQGTRLTVV.

There are a few counts of this clone. This rearrangement joins TRBV5-1 to TRBJ1-1; D is possibly TRBD1 (5 bases). V lost 0 bases and J lost 5, with 14 bases in between. CDR1 is SGHRS and CDR2 is YFSETQ in the germline V gene. This CDR3 has 15 residues. The CDR3 spells CASSLGQGGKTEAFF. The DNA for the CDR3 is TGCGCCAGCAGCTTGGGCCAGGGAGGAAAGACTGAAGCTTTCTTT.

The rearrangement links TRBV30 to TRBJ2-3, with D possibly called TRBD1 or TRBD2 (6 bases each). Trimming left V 0 bases short and J 6 bases short, with 10 bases between. The CDR3 spans 13 residues. The germline V gene has CDR1 GTSNPN and CDR2 SVGIG (reference sequence). CDR3 amino acids: CAWSVRGVDTQYF. CDR3 DNA: TGTGCCTGGAGTGTAAGGGGGGTGGATACGCAGTATTTT.

This clone was detected only a few times. The chain has TRBV7-8 and TRBJ1-6; no definite D call. CDR1 and CDR2 (germline): SGHVS, FQNEAQ. V lost 4 bases, J lost 10 bases, and 17 bases lay in between. CDR3 length: 15 amino acids. The CDR3 DNA reads as TGTGCCAGCAGCTCAACATCGGGAGTAGTCTCACCCCTCCACTTT. This sequence encodes CASSSTSGVVSPLHF. The full variable domain, in which reference TRBV7-8 and TRBJ1-6 provide the parts outside the CDR3, is GAGVSQSPRYKVAKRGQDVALRCDPISGHVSLFWYQQALGQGPEFLTYFQNEAQLDKSGLPSDRFFAERPEGSVSTLKIQRTQQEDSAVYLCASSSTSGVVSPLHFGNGTRLTVT.

The chain carries TRBV5-1 and TRBJ2-1; maybe TRBD1 (6 bases). V lost 2 bases and J lost 7, with 16 bases in between. CDR3 size: 15 residues. Germline CDR1 and CDR2: SGHRS and YFSETQ. The CDR3 sequence is CASSFVGTGKNEQFF. For the CDR3, the DNA is TGCGCCAGCAGCTTCGTAGGAACAGGGAAAAATGAGCAGTTCTTC.

This clone came up once. The CDR3 reads CASSRDSNYEQYF. CDR3 DNA sequence: TGTGCCAGCAGCCGGGACAGCAACTACGAGCAGTACTTC. The rearrangement uses TRBV7-2 and TRBJ2-7, with TRBD1 matching 7 bases. The CDR3 contains 13 residues. Germline lookup yields CDR1 SGHTA and CDR2 FQGNSA. V lost 5 bases to trimming and J lost 3 bases; unmatched junction nucleotides: 4. The full variable domain, rest sourced from reference TRBV7-2 and TRBJ2-7, is GAGVSQSPSNKVTEKGKDVELRCDPISGHTALYWYRQSLGQGLEFLIYFQGNSAPDKSGLPSDRFSAERTGGSVSTLTIQRTQQEDSAVYLCASSRDSNYEQYFGPGTRLTVT.

This sequence joins TRBV4-3 and TRBJ1-2; D is ambiguous. Trimming removed 1 base from V and 1 base from J, with 7 bases in between. The CDR3 loop spans 14 amino acids. Germline CDR1 reads LGHNA; CDR2 reads YSLEER. Written as DNA, the CDR3 is TGCGCCAGCAGCCAAGCAACAGTTAACTATGGCTACACCTTC. This codes for CASSQATVNYGYTF.

The V call is TRBV28, the J call TRBJ1-2; D is undetermined. V was trimmed by 5 bases and J by 1 base, leaving 14 bases between them. Germline loops: CDR1 MDHEN, CDR2 SYDVKM. The length of the CDR3 is 15 residues. CDR3 nucleotide sequence: TGTGCCAGCAGTCTCTCGGGCCCTGGTAACTATGGCTACACCTTC. Its translation: CASSLSGPGNYGYTF.

The gene calls are TRBV7-3 and TRBJ2-7, with TRBD2 identical over 14 bases. V was clipped by 5 bases and J by 6 bases; unmatched bases: 3. Germline assignment: CDR1 SGHTA and CDR2 FQGTGA. The CDR3 loop spans 14 amino acids. The CDR3 DNA follows: TGTGCCAGCAGCATAGGACTAGCGGGGGGCGAGCAGTACTTC. It specifies CASSIGLAGGEQYF. The full variable domain, rest sourced from reference TRBV7-3 and TRBJ2-7, is GAGVSQTPSNKVTEKGKYVELRCDPISGHTALYWYRQSLGQGPEFLIYFQGTGAADDSGLPNDRFFAVRPEGSVSTLKIQRTERGDSAVYLCASSIGLAGGEQYFGPGTRLTVT.

The chain couples TRBV14 to TRBJ1-6; no clear D gene. In germline, CDR1 is SGHDN, CDR2 FVKESK. The CDR3 is made up of 14 amino acids. Trimming removed 0 bases from V and 9 bases from J, with 9 bases in between. This CDR3 reads CASSQEMTRSPLHF. As DNA, the CDR3 is TGTGCCAGCAGCCAAGAAATGACACGTTCACCCCTCCACTTT.

This chain uses TRBV7-2 with TRBJ1-2; tentatively, D is TRBD1 (6 bases). V lost 1 base and J lost 4, with 19 bases in between. CDR1 and CDR2 (germline): SGHTA, FQGNSA. The CDR3 has 17 amino acids. CDR3 nucleotides: TGTGCCAGCAGCTTAGGTGACAGGCGCCCTCCCTCCTATGGCTACACCTTC. Amino acid sequence: CASSLGDRRPPSYGYTF.

This chain joins TRBV19 and TRBJ1-2, with 7 bases that match TRBD1. The CDR3 runs to 14 residues. Per germline, CDR1 LNHDA and CDR2 SQIVND (reference sequence). The ends lost 6 bases at V and 4 bases at J; junction bases unmatched: 8. Written as DNA, the CDR3 is TGTGCCAGTAGCAAGGCAGGGGGGATCTATGGCTACACCTTC. It codes for CASSKAGGIYGYTF.